A single sample gave rise to the 20 T cell receptor beta chains below, sequenced in a study of T cell repertoires in cytomegalovirus infection. Antigens for these TCRs are unknown. TCRdb reprocessed the reads with MiXCR, giving one entry per CDR3 protein. The sample has about a million distinct CDR3 sequences; around 32% are singletons. Sequencing was performed on cultured CD8+ T cells from PBMCs, taken from culture after CMV antigen stimulation. The receptors shown here come from a human donor in good health (CMV status not recorded). Some clones in this sample may be carry-over from other donors' samples.

This CDR3 reads CSAPDAQEAEAFF. The CDR3 DNA is TGCAGTGCGCCGGACGCCCAGGAGGCTGAAGCTTTCTTT. The rearrangement uses TRBV20-1 and TRBJ1-1; D is unresolved. Germline CDR1 DFQATT, CDR2 SNEGSKA (reference sequence). This CDR3 contains 13 residues. V lost 6 bases and J lost 6, with 17 bases in between.

This clonotype occurred a few times. This sequence joins TRBV12-3 or TRBV12-4 and TRBJ2-1; D not resolved. The ends were cut back, 0 bases at V and 7 bases at J, with 4 bases in the middle. This CDR3 region has 12 residues. The CDR3 nucleotides are TGTGCCAGCAGTTTAGCCATAAATGAGCAGTTCTTC. Protein product: CASSLAINEQFF.

This clonotype occurred many times. The V call is TRBV7-6, the J call TRBJ1-5, with 9 positions matching TRBD1. V shed 5 bases and J 3 bases; nucleotides not matched to a gene: 5. Germline values: CDR1 SGHVS, CDR2 FNYEAQ. CDR3 length: 15 residues. The CDR3 DNA reads TGTGCCAGCAGCCCAACAGGGGGCTCCAATCAGCCCCAGCATTTT. Residues: CASSPTGGSNQPQHF.

This clonotype was seen once. A read error is possible here, since a much larger clone lies one base away. The J gene is TRBJ1-2, the V gene TRBV7-9; no reliable D call. The germline CDR1 and CDR2 sequences are SEHNR and FQNEAQ (reference sequence). The CDR3 is made up of 13 amino acids. The DNA of the CDR3 is TGTGCCAGCAGCTTAGCTGATATCTATGGCTACCCCTTC. Translation gives CASSLADIYGYPF.

As for this clonotype: One end of the junction does not line up with germline, which may come from a read error. For the CDR3, the DNA is TGTGCCAGCAGTGTGGGGCAGATCTATGACTACACCTTC. The encoded protein is CASSVGQIYDYTF. The rearrangement uses TRBV2 and TRBJ1-2; tentative D call: TRBD1 (5 bases). This CDR3 has 13 residues. CDR1 and CDR2 (germline): SNHLY, FYNNEI.

The chain joins TRBV27 to TRBJ1-2; TRBD1 matches 7 bases. The V and J ends lost 5 bases and 2 bases, in that order; junction bases with no gene match: 5. Germline CDR1 is MNHEY and CDR2 is SMNVEV (reference sequence). CDR3 length equals 14 residues. CDR3 in DNA: TGTGCCAGCAGTCCACAGGGGCGGAACTATGGCTACACCTTC. This codes for CASSPQGRNYGYTF.

The CDR3 DNA sequence: TGCGCCAGCAGCCCGGGGACTAGCGGGGACCCCTACGAGCAGTACTTC. Translation gives CASSPGTSGDPYEQYF. The chain has TRBV5-1 and TRBJ2-7, with 13 positions matching TRBD2. From germline, CDR1 is SGHRS and CDR2 YFSETQ. Trimming at V came to 4 bases and at J to 2 bases, leaving 6 bases not matched to a gene. The CDR3 is 16 amino acids. Drawing the rest from reference TRBV5-1 and TRBJ2-7, the complete variable domain is KAGVTQTPRYLIKTRGQQVTLSCSPISGHRSVSWYQQTPGQGLQFLFEYFSETQRNKGNFPGRFSGRQFSNSRSEMNVSTLELGDSALYLCASSPGTSGDPYEQYFGPGTRLTVT.

This chain uses TRBV4-1 with TRBJ2-3; possible D gene TRBD2, 6 bases. Germline values: CDR1 MGHRA, CDR2 YSYEKL. V was trimmed by 4 bases and J by 6 bases, leaving 14 bases between them. CDR3 length: 14 amino acids. The CDR3 bases are TGCGCCAGCAGCCTTGGACGGGGGAGGGATACGCAGTATTTT. It encodes CASSLGRGRDTQYF.

This clonotype showed up just a few times. The V and J genes are TRBV9 and TRBJ1-1; 8 bases map to TRBD1. The CDR3 has 14 amino acids. V lost 4 bases and J lost 4; bases outside the gene matches: 6. Per germline, CDR1 SGDLS and CDR2 YYNGEE. CDR3 nucleotides: TGTGCCAGCAGCCAGGGGGCTACGGTCACTGAAGCTTTCTTT. This codes for CASSQGATVTEAFF.

This chain uses TRBV19 with TRBJ2-7; D is perhaps TRBD1 (6 bases). The CDR3 is made up of 15 amino acids. Germline V gene sequence: CDR1 LNHDA, CDR2 SQIVND (reference sequence). The germline V and J ends were trimmed by 3 bases and 0 bases, with 12 bases remaining between them. The CDR3 sequence is CASSIAQGGSYEQYF. The CDR3 DNA follows: TGTGCCAGTAGTATCGCACAGGGCGGCTCCTACGAGCAGTACTTC. Looking up the rest from reference TRBV19 and TRBJ2-7 gives the full variable domain: DGGITQSPKYLFRKEGQNVTLSCEQNLNHDAMYWYRQDPGQGLRLIYYSQIVNDFQKGDIAEGYSVSREKKESFPLTVTSAQKNPTAFYLCASSIAQGGSYEQYFGPGTRLTVT.

There are a few counts of this clonotype. The V gene is TRBV4-3, the J gene TRBJ1-2; TRBD1 is a possible D gene (5 bases). The CDR3 sequence is 15 residues long. Germline V CDR1 and CDR2: LGHNA, YSLEER. V was cut by 0 bases and J by 4 bases, with 12 bases left in between. The CDR3 DNA reads as TGCGCCAGCAGCCAAGATGGGGGGAACTTCTATGGCTACACCTTC. Its translation: CASSQDGGNFYGYTF.

The chain is built from TRBV19 and TRBJ1-2; no reliable D call. This CDR3 is built from 11 residues. The V gene lost 0 bases and the J gene lost 7 bases, with 3 bases spanning the gap. Germline loops: CDR1 LNHDA, CDR2 SQIVND (reference sequence). The CDR3 bases are TGTGCCAGTAGTATAGACGGTGGCTACACCTTC. This gives the protein CASSIDGGYTF.

This clonotype turned up a few times. The chain links TRBV6-5 to TRBJ2-1; perhaps TRBD2 as D (6 bases). The CDR3 has 17 residues. Trimming removed 7 bases at V and 0 bases at J, with 19 bases between. The germline V gene has CDR1 MNHEY and CDR2 SVGAGI. Written as DNA, the CDR3 is TGTGCCAGCACCCCCCTCCCCGGGACTCCCTCCTACAATGAGCAGTTCTTC. It specifies CASTPLPGTPSYNEQFF.

This clonotype was seen a few times. This rearrangement joins TRBV12-5 to TRBJ2-7; tentative D call: TRBD1 (6 bases). Trimming left V 1 base short and J 3 bases short, with 10 bases between. Germline CDR1 and CDR2: LGHNT and FRNRAP. There are 14 residues in the CDR3. The CDR3 loop is CASGLAGTFYEQYF. CDR3 DNA: TGTGCTAGTGGTTTGGCCGGGACATTCTACGAGCAGTACTTC. The whole variable domain, remainder taken from reference TRBV12-5 and TRBJ2-7, is DARVTQTPRHKVTEMGQEVTMRCQPILGHNTVFWYRQTMMQGLELLAYFRNRAPLDDSGMPKDRFSAEMPDATLATLKIQPSEPRDSAVYFCASGLAGTFYEQYFGPGTRLTVT.

The chain has TRBV12-3 or TRBV12-4 and TRBJ2-2, with 9 bases matching TRBD2. CDR3 length equals 17 residues. Trimming removed 3 bases from V and 3 bases from J; junction bases left unmatched: 8. The CDR3 region has the DNA TGTGCCAGCAGTTTTACCTCTAGCGGGGCCTACACCGGGGAGCTGTTTTTT. Translating it yields CASSFTSSGAYTGELFF.

This clonotype has a count of ten or more. This sequence joins TRBV7-9 and TRBJ1-5; 7 positions match TRBD1. This CDR3 has 14 amino acids. Germline lookup yields CDR1 SEHNR and CDR2 FQNEAQ (reference sequence). V shed 5 bases and J 8 bases; nucleotides not matched to a gene: 9. CDR3 coding DNA: TGTGCCAGCAGCACCGGGACAGCCCGTGAGCCCCAGCATTTT. Its translation is CASSTGTAREPQHF. The whole variable domain, filled in from reference TRBV7-9 and TRBJ1-5, reads DTGVSQNPRHKITKRGQNVTFRCDPISEHNRLYWYRQTLGQGPEFLTYFQNEAQLEKSRLLSDRFSAERPKGSFSTLEIQRTEQGDSAMYLCASSTGTAREPQHFGDGTRLSIL.

V and J are TRBV11-1 and TRBJ1-2, with D perhaps matching TRBD1 (6 bases). The germline V gene has CDR1 SGHAT and CDR2 FQDESV (reference sequence). V lost 5 bases and J lost 5, with 24 bases in between. The CDR3 is 17 amino acids. The CDR3 sequence is CASSQDDRDTFSYGYTF. The CDR3 region has the DNA TGTGCCAGCAGCCAAGATGATCGGGACACCTTCTCATATGGCTACACCTTC.

This clonotype was detected a few times. This chain joins TRBV7-2 and TRBJ2-3; D is undetermined. Looked up from germline, CDR1 is SGHTA and CDR2 is FQGNSA. V was shortened by 3 bases and J by 0 bases, with 19 bases between the two germline ends. The length of the CDR3 is 18 residues. CDR3 bases: TGTGCCAGCAGCTTCTTTTTCAACACGGGTCCCAGCACAGATACGCAGTATTTT. This gives the protein CASSFFFNTGPSTDTQYF.

This clonotype occurred a few times. The J gene is TRBJ1-2, the V gene TRBV7-9; 8 nucleotides line up with TRBD1. This CDR3 has 16 residues. The germline V gene has CDR1 SEHNR and CDR2 FQNEAQ (reference sequence). The V and J ends lost 5 bases and 4 bases, in that order; junction bases with no gene match: 12. This CDR3 reads CASSEPRDRNIYGYTF. The CDR3 DNA follows: TGTGCCAGCAGCGAGCCCCGGGACAGGAACATCTATGGCTACACCTTC.

This clonotype was seen more than once but under ten times. J is TRBJ1-2 and V is TRBV10-3, with D possibly being TRBD1 (5 bases). The V gene lost 6 bases and the J gene lost 8 bases, with 13 bases spanning the gap. CDR3 length equals 12 residues. The germline V gene has CDR1 ENHRY and CDR2 SYGVKD. DNA for the CDR3: TGTGCCATCAGGAAAACAGGTGACGGCTACACCTTC. This translates into CAIRKTGDGYTF.